This record covers a single T cell receptor beta chain. The data were obtained in a study of blood T cell repertoires in COVID-19. At the level of the study: Some COVID-19 samples were acute and others convalescent; all came from the United States, Italy and Spain. Sample material is recorded as cDNA or gDNA derived from T cells, B-cell-depleted T cells, or PBMCs.

The protocol was immunoSEQ multiplex PCR, while the TCRdb copy is restricted to in-frame clones and leaves out a portion. The sample comprises approximately 130,000 clones, roughly 80% of which are singletons, and 12% rests with the top ten. The CDR3 has 16 residues. After removal of 4 bases from V and 2 bases from J, the junction contained 5 bases not matched to a gene. CDR1 and CDR2 (germline): KGHSH, LQKENI. Sequences were obtained from peripheral blood. The origin of this receptor is a human donor in a cohort sampled during active COVID-19. This chain connects TRBV18 to TRBJ2-1, with 10 bases identical to TRBD1. The CDR3 is CASSQPGQGTYNEQFF. In DNA, the CDR3 is TGTGCCAGCTCACAACCGGGACAGGGGACCTACAATGAGCAGTTCTTC.